The rows below give T cell receptor beta chains drawn from one sample of a study of blood T cells in healthy people across ages. One entry per CDR3 protein results from TCRdb running MiXCR on the 5' RACE reads. The sample includes hundreds of thousands of distinct CDR3 sequences, roughly 49% of them seen just once. Material for sequencing was blood. All receptors derive from a woman aged 55-75 years in good health. CDR3s include the opening cysteine and the closing phenylalanine or tryptophan. A D gene is named only where the DNA matches it firmly. Clone size, where shown, is once, few, many, or a class for clones that have expanded.

V gene	D gene	J gene	clone size	CDR3 DNA	CDR3 protein
TRBV20-1	NA	TRBJ2-1	NA	TGCAGTGCCTTCTCCCCCGAGCGGATGAACAATGAGCGGTTCTTC	CSAFSPERMNNERFF
TRBV7-3	NA	TRBJ2-1	NA	TGTGCCAGCAGCGAGCAGGGGACCTACAATGAGCAGTTCTTC	CASSEQGTYNEQFF
TRBV2	NA	TRBJ2-1	NA	TGTACCAGCGAGGTGGTGGGGTGTGAGCAGTTCTTC	CTSEVVGCEQFF
TRBV20-1	NA	TRBJ2-7	NA	TGCAGTGCTAGAGATGGCGGACTTACCCACGAGCAGTACTTC	CSARDGGLTHEQYF
TRBV7-3	NA	TRBJ2-2	NA	TGTGCCAGCAGCGTTTCTCCCACCGGGGAGCTGTTTTTT	CASSVSPTGELFF
TRBV20-1	NA	TRBJ1-2	few	TGCAGTCCCTTAGAGGCCACTTCGGACTATGGCTACACCTTC	CSPLEATSDYGYTF
TRBV28	TRBD2	TRBJ2-1	few	TGTGCCAGCAGTCGATCGGGACTAGCGGACGACAATGAGCAGTTCTTC	CASSRSGLADDNEQFF
TRBV20-1	NA	TRBJ2-7	NA	TGCAGTGCCCCGGTCCGGTTAAACTACGAGCAGTACTTC	CSAPVRLNYEQYF
TRBV29-1	TRBD2	TRBJ2-1	NA	TGCGGCGGGGGAGTCTACAATGAGCAGTTCTTC	CGGGVYNEQFF
TRBV5-5	TRBD1	TRBJ1-3	NA	TGTGCCGGCAGCCCGGGACAGATCTCTGGAAACACCATATATTTT	CAGSPGQISGNTIYF
TRBV27	TRBD2	TRBJ2-3	NA	TGTGCCAGCAGTTCAGGGCTAGCGGGGCGTACGCAGTATTTT	CASSSGLAGRTQYF
TRBV7-3	TRBD1	TRBJ2-7	few	TGTGCCAGCAGCTCGGACAGGGGAGTTGGCGAGCAGTACTTC	CASSSDRGVGEQYF
TRBV24-1	NA	TRBJ2-1	NA	TGTGCCACCAGTGGCCCCCGGGCAAATGAGCAGTTCTTC	CATSGPRANEQFF
TRBV20-1	NA	TRBJ2-5	NA	TGCAGTGCTAAAGCCGTCCTGACGGAGACCCAGTACTTC	CSAKAVLTETQYF
TRBV20-1	TRBD2	TRBJ2-3	NA	TGCAGTGCTAGAGTGACTAGCGGCTCAGATACGCAGTATTTT	CSARVTSGSDTQYF
TRBV6-5	NA	TRBJ2-3	NA	TGTGCCAGCAGTTACATCGGGACGGCTGGGACGCAGTATTTT	CASSYIGTAGTQYF
TRBV5-1	NA	TRBJ2-3	NA	TGCGCCAGCAGCTTGTATGGGTCGGAATCAGATACGCAGTATTTT	CASSLYGSESDTQYF
TRBV4-3	TRBD2	TRBJ2-2	NA	TGCGCCAGCAGCCTAAACGGACTAGAAGGCACCGGGGAGCTGTTTTTT	CASSLNGLEGTGELFF
TRBV3-1	NA	TRBJ1-1	NA	TGTGCCAGCAGCCAAGAGGGGCAGTCGACCGAAGCTTTCTTT	CASSQEGQSTEAFF
TRBV29-1	TRBD2	TRBJ2-5	few	TGCAGCGTGGATAGCGGGAGTCAGTTAGAGACCCAGTACTTC	CSVDSGSQLETQYF
TRBV7-9	NA	TRBJ2-7	NA	TGTGCCAGCAGCCCCAACGGCCAGGCGGACGAGCAGTACTTC	CASSPNGQADEQYF
TRBV27	TRBD1	TRBJ1-1	NA	TGTGCCAGCAGTTCAGGACAGGGGGGTGAAGCTTTCTTT	CASSSGQGGEAFF
TRBV4-1	NA	TRBJ2-5	NA	TGCGCCAGCAGCCACCACACAGGGAAAGAGACCCAGTACTTC	CASSHHTGKETQYF
TRBV12-3/TRBV12-4	NA	TRBJ2-1	NA	TGTGCCAGCAGTTTACCCCTCCCTAGCTCCCACAATGAGCAGTTCTTC	CASSLPLPSSHNEQFF
TRBV4-3	NA	TRBJ2-5	NA	TGCGCCAGCAGCCAAGAGCCGTTCGGGAGTCGGTACAATGAGCAGTACTTC	CASSQEPFGSRYNEQYF
TRBV10-3	TRBD2	TRBJ2-7	NA	TGTGCCATCAGTGCGTTTAGCGGGAGCTCCTACGAGCAGTACTTC	CAISAFSGSSYEQYF
TRBV9	TRBD2	TRBJ2-7	few	TGTGCCAGCAGCGTTCTACTTAGCGGGAGTTCGGACGAGCAGTACTTC	CASSVLLSGSSDEQYF
TRBV15	TRBD2	TRBJ2-1	NA	TGTGCCACCAGCAGCCCTCAGGGACTAGCGGGAGGTCAGTCCTACAATGAGCAGTTCTTC	CATSSPQGLAGGQSYNEQFF
TRBV5-1	TRBD1	TRBJ2-7	NA	TGCGCCAGCAGACCTTCTGGGACAGGGGGTAACGAGCAGTACTTC	CASRPSGTGGNEQYF
TRBV7-2	TRBD2	TRBJ2-7	NA	TGTGCCAGCAGCTTAGTCGGTCCAGGACTAGCGATTTCTTCCGAGCAGTACTTC	CASSLVGPGLAISSEQYF
TRBV20-1	TRBD2	TRBJ2-3	NA	TGCAGTGCTACTTCTCGCTGCGGCGGGAGAGATACGCAGTATTTT	CSATSRCGGRDTQYF
TRBV29-1	TRBD2	TRBJ2-5	NA	TGCAGCGTTGAAGGTCTAGCGGGAGATAGGTCCTACAATGAGCAGTACTTC	CSVEGLAGDRSYNEQYF
TRBV14	TRBD2	TRBJ2-5	once	TGTGCCAGCAGCCAAGTACCAGCGGGAGGCGAGTACTTC	CASSQVPAGGEYF